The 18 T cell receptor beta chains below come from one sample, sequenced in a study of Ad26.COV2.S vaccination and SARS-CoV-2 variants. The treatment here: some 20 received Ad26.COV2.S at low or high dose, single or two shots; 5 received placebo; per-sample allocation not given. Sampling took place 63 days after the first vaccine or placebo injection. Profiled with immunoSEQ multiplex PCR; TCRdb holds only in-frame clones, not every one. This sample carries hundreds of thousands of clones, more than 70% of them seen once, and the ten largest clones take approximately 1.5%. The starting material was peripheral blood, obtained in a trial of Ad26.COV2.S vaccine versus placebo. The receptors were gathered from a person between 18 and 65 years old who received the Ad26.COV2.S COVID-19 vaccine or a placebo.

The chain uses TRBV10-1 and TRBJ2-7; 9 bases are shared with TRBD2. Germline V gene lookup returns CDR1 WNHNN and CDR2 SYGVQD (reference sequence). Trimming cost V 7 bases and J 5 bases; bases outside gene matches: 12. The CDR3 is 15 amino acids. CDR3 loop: CASTEGASGNHEQYF. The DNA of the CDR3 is TGCGCCAGCACCGAGGGTGCTAGCGGGAACCACGAGCAGTACTTC.

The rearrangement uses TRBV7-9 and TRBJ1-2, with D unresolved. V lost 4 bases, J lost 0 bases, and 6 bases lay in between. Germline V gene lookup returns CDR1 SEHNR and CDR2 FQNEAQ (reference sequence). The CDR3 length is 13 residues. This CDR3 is CASSSPPNYGYTF. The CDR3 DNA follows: TGTGCCAGCAGCTCCCCACCTAACTATGGCTACACCTTC.

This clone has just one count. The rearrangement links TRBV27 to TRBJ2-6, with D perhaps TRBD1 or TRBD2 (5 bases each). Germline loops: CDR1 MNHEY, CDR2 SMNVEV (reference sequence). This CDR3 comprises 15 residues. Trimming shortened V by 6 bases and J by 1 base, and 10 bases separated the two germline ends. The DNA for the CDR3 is TGTGCCAGCAGATATGGGGGATCTGGGGCCAACGTCCTGACTTTC. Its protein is CASRYGGSGANVLTF.

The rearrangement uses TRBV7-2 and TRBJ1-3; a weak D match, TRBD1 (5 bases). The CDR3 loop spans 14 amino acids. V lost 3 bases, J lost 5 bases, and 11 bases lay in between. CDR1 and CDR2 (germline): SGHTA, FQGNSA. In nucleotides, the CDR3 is TGTGCCAGCAGCTTCACGAGGGGCAGAAACACCATATATTTT. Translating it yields CASSFTRGRNTIYF.

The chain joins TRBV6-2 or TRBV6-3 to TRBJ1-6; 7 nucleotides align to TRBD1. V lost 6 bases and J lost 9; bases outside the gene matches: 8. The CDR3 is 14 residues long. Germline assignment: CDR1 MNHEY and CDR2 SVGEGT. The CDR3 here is CASSLVQGISPLHF. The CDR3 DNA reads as TGTGCCAGCAGCCTCGTACAGGGGATTTCACCCCTCCACTTT.

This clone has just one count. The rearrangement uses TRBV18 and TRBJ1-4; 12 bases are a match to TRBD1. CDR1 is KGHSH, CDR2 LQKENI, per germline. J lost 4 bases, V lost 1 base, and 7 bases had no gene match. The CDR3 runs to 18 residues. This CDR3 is CASSPLPGTGGLNEKLFF. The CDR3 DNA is TGTGCCAGCTCACCACTTCCCGGGACAGGGGGCCTTAATGAAAAACTGTTTTTT.

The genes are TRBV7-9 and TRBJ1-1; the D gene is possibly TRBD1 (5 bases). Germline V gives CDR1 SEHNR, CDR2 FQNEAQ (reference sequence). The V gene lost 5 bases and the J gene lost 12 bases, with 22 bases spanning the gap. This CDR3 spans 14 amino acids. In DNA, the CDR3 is TGTGCCAGCAGCCCCCCCGTGCGACAGTTCCAAACTTTCTTT. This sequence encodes CASSPPVRQFQTFF.

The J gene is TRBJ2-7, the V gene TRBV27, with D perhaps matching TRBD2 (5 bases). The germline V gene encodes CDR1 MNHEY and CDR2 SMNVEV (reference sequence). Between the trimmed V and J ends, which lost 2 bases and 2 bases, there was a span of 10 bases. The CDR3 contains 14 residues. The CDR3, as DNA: TGTGCCAGCAGTTTAGGCGGGTCGACCTACGAGCAGTACTTC. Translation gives CASSLGGSTYEQYF.

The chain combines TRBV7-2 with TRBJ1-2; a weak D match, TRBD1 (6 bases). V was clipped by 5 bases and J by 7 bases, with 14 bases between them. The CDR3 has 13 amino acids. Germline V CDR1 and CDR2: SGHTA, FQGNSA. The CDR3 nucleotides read TGTGCCAGCAGCGGGGGGGCCGGTGGTGGCTACACCTTC. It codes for CASSGGAGGGYTF.

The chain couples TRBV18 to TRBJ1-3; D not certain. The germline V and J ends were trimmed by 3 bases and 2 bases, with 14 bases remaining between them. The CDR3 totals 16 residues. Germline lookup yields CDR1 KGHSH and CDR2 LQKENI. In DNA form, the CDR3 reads TGTGCCAGCTCACCTACAGAGCATGGTCCTGGAAACACCATATATTTT. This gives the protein CASSPTEHGPGNTIYF.

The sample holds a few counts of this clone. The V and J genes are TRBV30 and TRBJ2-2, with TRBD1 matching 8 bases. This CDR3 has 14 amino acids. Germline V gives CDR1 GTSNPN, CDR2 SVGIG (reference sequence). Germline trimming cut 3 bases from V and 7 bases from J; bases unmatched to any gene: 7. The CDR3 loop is CAWRIGTGGGELFF. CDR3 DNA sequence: TGTGCCTGGAGAATAGGGACAGGTGGCGGGGAGCTGTTTTTT.

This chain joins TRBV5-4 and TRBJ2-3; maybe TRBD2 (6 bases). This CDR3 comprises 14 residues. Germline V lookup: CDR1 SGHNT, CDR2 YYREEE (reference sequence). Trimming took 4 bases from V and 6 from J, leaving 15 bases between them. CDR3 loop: CASSPGLFTDTQYF. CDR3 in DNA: TGTGCCAGCAGCCCGGGACTTTTCACCGATACGCAGTATTTT.

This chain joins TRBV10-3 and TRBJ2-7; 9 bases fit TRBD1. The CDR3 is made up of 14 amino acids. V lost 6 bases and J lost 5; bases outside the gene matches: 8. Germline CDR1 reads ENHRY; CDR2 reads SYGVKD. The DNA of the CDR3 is TGTGCCATCAGGGGCGTACAGGGGGCCCACGAGCAGTACTTC. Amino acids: CAIRGVQGAHEQYF.

The CDR3, as DNA: TGTGCCAGCAGCTTAGGGGGGCCCGGAGATACGCAGTATTTT. Protein: CASSLGGPGDTQYF. The chain uses TRBV7-2 and TRBJ2-3, with TRBD1 as a possible D gene (6 bases). This CDR3 contains 14 residues. Germline V gene lookup returns CDR1 SGHTA and CDR2 FQGNSA. Deletions cut 1 base from V and 5 bases from J, with 10 bases between.

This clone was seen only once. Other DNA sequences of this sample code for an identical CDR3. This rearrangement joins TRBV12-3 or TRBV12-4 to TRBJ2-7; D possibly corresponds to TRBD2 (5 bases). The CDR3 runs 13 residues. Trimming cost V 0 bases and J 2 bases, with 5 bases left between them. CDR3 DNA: TGTGCCAGCAGTTTAGCCGGGACCTACGAGCAGTACTTC. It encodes CASSLAGTYEQYF.

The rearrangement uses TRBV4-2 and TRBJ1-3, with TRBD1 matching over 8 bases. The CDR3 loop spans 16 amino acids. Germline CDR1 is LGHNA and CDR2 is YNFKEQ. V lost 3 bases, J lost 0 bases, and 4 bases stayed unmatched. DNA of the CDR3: TGTGCCAGCAGCCATGGACAGGGTTACTCTGGAAACACCATATATTTT. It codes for CASSHGQGYSGNTIYF.

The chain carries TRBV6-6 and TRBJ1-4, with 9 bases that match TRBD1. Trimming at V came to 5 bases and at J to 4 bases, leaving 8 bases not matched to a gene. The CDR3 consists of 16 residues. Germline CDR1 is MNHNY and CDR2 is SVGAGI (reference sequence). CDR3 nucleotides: TGTGCCAGCAGTCCCGCGGGGGGACAGGGTAATGAAAAACTGTTTTTT. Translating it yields CASSPAGGQGNEKLFF.

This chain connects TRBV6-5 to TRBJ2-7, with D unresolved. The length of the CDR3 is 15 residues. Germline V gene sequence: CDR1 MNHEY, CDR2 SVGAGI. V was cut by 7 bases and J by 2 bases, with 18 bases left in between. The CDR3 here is CASTQLSGSTYEQYF. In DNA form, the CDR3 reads TGTGCCAGCACCCAACTCTCGGGCAGTACCTACGAGCAGTACTTC.